Below, 8 T cell receptor beta chains from the same sample are listed, as sequenced in a study of blood T cell repertoires in COVID-19. Generated by immunoSEQ multiplex PCR, the TCRdb table keeps only in-frame clones and is missing some. Of about 210,000 clones listed, more than 80% were seen once; the top ten hold around 9%. The specimen sequenced was PBMCs or T cells enriched from blood (not recorded which). These receptors came from a man between 35 and 55 years old who had recovered from COVID-19.

The chain couples TRBV6-5 to TRBJ1-5; no definite D call. This CDR3 comprises 13 residues. The V end lost 3 bases, the J end lost 0 bases, and 3 bases lay between the germline ends. CDR1 MNHEY and CDR2 SVGAGI come from the germline V gene. The CDR3 region is CASSYSSNQPQHF. In DNA form, the CDR3 reads TGTGCCAGCAGTTATAGTAGCAATCAGCCCCAGCATTTT.

This sequence joins TRBV3-1 (or the pseudogene TRBV3-2) and TRBJ2-2, with TRBD2 identical over 11 bases. This CDR3 is built from 15 residues. J was trimmed by 8 bases and V by 6 bases; bases with no gene match: 8. Germline CDR1 and CDR2: LGHDT and YNNKEL (reference sequence). The CDR3 is CASSPTSGSGGELFF. The CDR3 DNA reads as TGTGCCAGCAGTCCTACTAGCGGGAGCGGGGGGGAGCTGTTTTTT.

The rearrangement joins TRBV5-5 to TRBJ2-7, with D possibly being TRBD1 (6 bases). The CDR3 covers 15 residues. V lost 0 bases, J lost 3 bases, and 13 bases lay in between. The germline CDR1 and CDR2 sequences are SGHKS and YYEKEE (reference sequence). The CDR3 nucleotides read TGTGCCAGCAGCTTGGAACAGGGAAAGGGCTACGAGCAGTACTTC. This codes for CASSLEQGKGYEQYF.

The genes are TRBV11-2 and TRBJ2-1; 10 positions match TRBD1. Trimming cost V 3 bases and J 9 bases; bases outside gene matches: 5. The CDR3 has 14 amino acids. Germline CDR1 SGHAT, CDR2 FQNNGV. The CDR3 sequence is CASSFGQGVGEQFF. The DNA of the CDR3 is TGTGCCAGCAGCTTCGGACAGGGGGTAGGTGAGCAGTTCTTC.

The chain combines TRBV19 with TRBJ1-2; 7 bases match TRBD1. The CDR3 contains 14 residues. V lost 6 bases, J lost 4 bases, and 8 bases stayed unmatched. The germline V gene has CDR1 LNHDA and CDR2 SQIVND (reference sequence). The CDR3 spells CASRTGQGGYGYTF. CDR3 coding DNA: TGTGCCAGTAGGACAGGGCAAGGGGGCTATGGCTACACCTTC.

The gene calls are TRBV18 and TRBJ1-1, with a possible D match to TRBD1 (5 bases). Between the trimmed V and J ends, which lost 2 bases and 1 base, there was a span of 8 bases. The CDR3 is made up of 14 amino acids. Germline V lookup: CDR1 KGHSH, CDR2 LQKENI. The CDR3 protein is CASSPGAPNTEAFF. CDR3 bases: TGTGCCAGCTCACCAGGGGCGCCGAACACTGAAGCTTTCTTT.

The genes are TRBV6-5 and TRBJ2-5, with D tentatively TRBD2 (6 bases). This CDR3 is built from 15 residues. Germline V lookup: CDR1 MNHEY, CDR2 SVGAGI. Trimming cost V 0 bases and J 0 bases, with 8 bases left between them. The CDR3 here is CASSYSASDQETQYF. The CDR3 DNA reads TGTGCCAGCAGTTACTCGGCTAGCGACCAAGAGACCCAGTACTTC.

This chain connects TRBV7-2 to TRBJ1-2; 8 positions match TRBD1. The CDR3 has 15 amino acids. Germline trimming cut 3 bases from V and 2 bases from J; bases unmatched to any gene: 5. Germline values: CDR1 SGHTA, CDR2 FQGNSA. The CDR3 region is CASSLTGVMNYGYTF. Written as DNA, the CDR3 is TGTGCCAGCAGCTTGACAGGGGTGATGAACTATGGCTACACCTTC.